The rows below give T cell receptor beta chains drawn from one sample of a study of T-cell memory formation after mild COVID-19. TCRdb recomputed calls from the 5' RACE reads with MiXCR, one row per CDR3 protein. The profile covers about 450,000 distinct CDR3 sequences, with 23% appearing a single time and approximately 14% taken by the ten largest. Sequencing was performed on PBMCs or a T cell subset sorted from them (not recorded which). These receptors were taken from an adult woman who had mild COVID-19 (a few samples of this study predate the infection). Cell type and time point are not known. The CDR3 runs from the conserved cysteine through the conserved F or W. The D gene is left open where the match is weak. Clone size is shown for a subset of rows, as once, few, many or a class of expanded clone.

TRBJ2-3,TRBD1,TRBV24-1,few,TGTGCCACCAGTGATGCCGGGACAGGGTGGGATACGCAGTATTTT,CATSDAGTGWDTQYF
TRBJ2-1,TRBD1,TRBV10-3,few,TGTGCCATCAGTGGTGGGGACAGGGCGAATGAGCAGTTCTTC,CAISGGDRANEQFF
TRBJ2-2,NA,TRBV24-1,few,TGTGCCACCAGTGATTTGGGGGGCACGAACACCGGGGAGCTGTTTTTT,CATSDLGGTNTGELFF
TRBJ2-3,TRBD2,TRBV19,few,TGTGCCAGTAGCGTAGCGGGAGTTCCGGATACGCAGTATTTT,CASSVAGVPDTQYF
TRBJ2-1,TRBD1,TRBV7-3,many,TGTGCCAGCAGCCCTAGGACAGGGTTCAATGAGCAGTTCTTC,CASSPRTGFNEQFF
TRBJ1-4,NA,TRBV6-5,few,TGTGCCAGCAGTTACCTTGGGGGAATTGAAAAACTGTTTTTT,CASSYLGGIEKLFF
TRBJ2-4,NA,TRBV7-3,NA,TGTGCCAGCAGCCGGGGCGGGTCAGCCCAGAACATTCAGTACTTC,CASSRGGSAQNIQYF
TRBJ2-1,TRBD1,TRBV5-1,NA,TGCGCCAGCACCGGCGGACAGGGGAGCAATGAGCAGTTCTTC,CASTGGQGSNEQFF
TRBJ2-3,NA,TRBV7-2,NA,TGTGCCAGCAGCCTCGTCGAGGTTACGCAGTATTTT,CASSLVEVTQYF
TRBJ1-2,TRBD1,TRBV6-1,NA,TGTGCCAGCAGTCCCCACCCCCATTACAGGGGGCAGGACTATGGCTACACCTTC,CASSPHPHYRGQDYGYTF
TRBJ1-5,TRBD1,TRBV7-8,NA,TGTGCCAGCAGCCCGTGGACAGGGGGCCGTCACGGCGATCAGCCCCAGCATTTT,CASSPWTGGRHGDQPQHF
TRBJ2-1,TRBD2,TRBV30,NA,TGTGCCTGGAGCGCTAGCGGGAGCTCCTACAATGAGCAGTTCTTC,CAWSASGSSYNEQFF
TRBJ2-5,NA,TRBV6-5,NA,TGTGCCAGCAGTCCACACCTAGGGGGCCAGTACTTC,CASSPHLGGQYF
TRBJ2-1,TRBD2,TRBV7-9,few,TGTGCCAGCAGCTTAGACCGACTAGCGTCAATAAATGAGCAGTTCTTC,CASSLDRLASINEQFF
TRBJ1-5,TRBD1,TRBV28,few,TGTGCCAGCAGTTGGGGGACAGGGATTCGTAGCAATCAGCCCCAGCATTTT,CASSWGTGIRSNQPQHF
TRBJ2-3,TRBD2,TRBV5-1,few,TGCGCCAGCAGCGCCGGGACTAGCGATTTAGATACGCAGTATTTT,CASSAGTSDLDTQYF
TRBJ1-1,NA,TRBV5-1,few,TGCGCCAGCAGCTTGTTCCCGGGGAAGAACACTGAAGCTTTCTTT,CASSLFPGKNTEAFF
TRBJ2-7,TRBD2,TRBV20-1,NA,TGCAGTGCTCAGGGGACTAGCGGCGTCTACGAGCAGTACTTC,CSAQGTSGVYEQYF
TRBJ2-3,NA,TRBV7-2,many,TGTGCCAGCAGCTTGTTTGCAGATACGCAGTATTTT,CASSLFADTQYF
TRBJ1-2,NA,TRBV7-2,NA,TGTGCCAGCAGCTTAGGGGCAGGGGAGAACTATGGCTACACCTTC,CASSLGAGENYGYTF
TRBJ2-2,TRBD2,TRBV6-2/TRBV6-3,few,TGTGCCAGCAGTTACTGGACTAGCGGGAGGTTCATCGGGGAGCTGTTTTTT,CASSYWTSGRFIGELFF
TRBJ2-1,NA,TRBV7-6,NA,TGTGCCAGCAGCTTAGAACATCGCTCCTACAATGAGCAGTTCTTC,CASSLEHRSYNEQFF
TRBJ1-1,NA,TRBV29-1,few,TGCAGCGTTGCAGGGGCGGCTTCGGGGGGGATGAACACTGAAGCTTTCTTT,CSVAGAASGGMNTEAFF
TRBJ2-3,NA,TRBV14,NA,TGTGCCAGCAGACAAGGCCAGGTAGATACGCAGTATTTT,CASRQGQVDTQYF
TRBJ2-1,NA,TRBV12-3/TRBV12-4,NA,TGTGCCAGCACGCTAGCGAGACTCCACAATGAGCAGTTCTTC,CASTLARLHNEQFF
TRBJ2-3,TRBD1,TRBV7-9,NA,TGTGCCAGCACCCTGGGACAGGGGGCAGATACGCAGTATTTT,CASTLGQGADTQYF
TRBJ2-1,NA,TRBV20-1,NA,TGCAGTGCTAGCGGGAGAGGGGCCAATGAGCAGTTCTTC,CSASGRGANEQFF
TRBJ2-7,NA,TRBV12-3/TRBV12-4,NA,TGTGCCAGCAGTTTGGGCCGACGAGCCTACGAGCAGTACTTC,CASSLGRRAYEQYF
TRBJ2-1,NA,TRBV20-1,few,TGCAGTGCTGCGGGACAAGCCTACAATGAGCAGTTCTTC,CSAAGQAYNEQFF
TRBJ1-5,NA,TRBV29-1,NA,TGCAGCGCATGGGACGGTGTGAATCAGCCCCAGCATTTT,CSAWDGVNQPQHF
TRBJ2-7,NA,TRBV5-4,NA,TGTGCCAGCAGCTTTGGTGCGGGCAGCTCCTACGAGCAGTACTTC,CASSFGAGSSYEQYF
TRBJ2-3,NA,TRBV24-1,many,TGTGCCACCAGTGATCCGTCAGGGGAAGATACGCAGTATTTT,CATSDPSGEDTQYF
TRBJ2-7,TRBD2,TRBV20-1,NA,TGCAGTGCTATGGGACTAGCGGCATCCTACGAGCAGTACTTC,CSAMGLAASYEQYF
TRBJ1-1,NA,TRBV18,NA,TGTGCCAGCTCACCTTTAATTGGAGCAACGTCGAACACTGAAGCTTTCTTT,CASSPLIGATSNTEAFF
TRBJ1-2,NA,TRBV30,NA,TGTGCCTGGAGGCAGCGCAGTCCCTATGGCTACACCTTC,CAWRQRSPYGYTF
TRBJ2-3,TRBD1,TRBV29-1,NA,TGCAGCGTTGGAAGGGACAGTACAGATACGCAGTATTTT,CSVGRDSTDTQYF
TRBJ1-2,NA,TRBV7-9,few,TGTGCCAGCAGCTTCAAAGGTGGGACCCCTAAGGGCTACACCTTC,CASSFKGGTPKGYTF
TRBJ2-2,TRBD2,TRBV2,NA,TGTGCCATCCTAACCGGGACTAGCGGCACCGGGGAGCTGTTTTTT,CAILTGTSGTGELFF
TRBJ1-6,TRBD1,TRBV12-3/TRBV12-4,NA,TGTGCCAGCACCCACATGGGACAGCACAGTTCACCCCTCCACTTT,CASTHMGQHSSPLHF
TRBJ1-4,TRBD1,TRBV2,NA,TGTGCCAGCAGCGAGAACAGGGGGCCTAATGAAAAACTGTTTTTT,CASSENRGPNEKLFF
TRBJ1-1,NA,TRBV18,few,TGTGCCAGCTCACCACCGGCTCCAGGGCACACTGAAGCTTTCTTT,CASSPPAPGHTEAFF
TRBJ2-7,TRBD2,TRBV7-2,NA,TGTGCCAGCAGCTTGCAGCGGGAGAGGGAGCAGTACTTC,CASSLQREREQYF
TRBJ1-1,NA,TRBV19,NA,TGTGCCAGTAGTATTCCAGGGTACACTGAAGCTTTCTTT,CASSIPGYTEAFF
TRBJ2-1,NA,TRBV5-1,few,TGCGCCAGCAGCGGGGGACTCCGCAATGAGCAGTTCTTC,CASSGGLRNEQFF
TRBJ1-4,NA,TRBV5-1,NA,TGCGCCAGCAGCTTGGCGACACAGGGAAGTGGAAAACTGTTTTTT,CASSLATQGSGKLFF
TRBJ2-7,TRBD2,TRBV7-8,NA,TGTGCCAGCAGCTTAGCGGGAGGACTAGCGGGAGGCTACGAGCAGTACTTC,CASSLAGGLAGGYEQYF
TRBJ2-7,NA,TRBV5-1,many,TGCGCCAGCAGCCGTCCTCCCCCTCCGGAATCGGGTCAAGAGTACTTC,CASSRPPPPESGQEYF
TRBJ2-1,TRBD2,TRBV5-1,NA,TGCGCCAGCAGCTTGGCCAACGTTTATAGCGGGAGAGTGGACAATGAGCAGTTCTTC,CASSLANVYSGRVDNEQFF
TRBJ2-7,TRBD1,TRBV29-1,NA,TGCAGCGTTGGAGCCGGGACAGGGGTCGAGCAGTACTTC,CSVGAGTGVEQYF
TRBJ2-3,NA,TRBV12-3/TRBV12-4,few,TGTGCCAGCAGTTTAGGGGGCGGGACCACAGATACGCAGTATTTT,CASSLGGGTTDTQYF
TRBJ1-2,NA,TRBV20-1,few,TGCAGTGCTAGAGATCCGGGGCAGGGTCGGGGGTTGCGTGGCTACACCTTC,CSARDPGQGRGLRGYTF
TRBJ2-3,TRBD2,TRBV7-2,few,TGTGCCAGCACCGCGAGACTAGCGGGTATGGGTACGCAGTATTTT,CASTARLAGMGTQYF
TRBJ1-1,TRBD1,TRBV29-1,NA,TGCAGCGTTGTCCCGGGACAGGGGAGGACTGAAGCTTTCTTT,CSVVPGQGRTEAFF
TRBJ2-2,NA,TRBV7-6,many,TGTGCCAGCAGTTACACCGGGGAGCTGTTTTTT,CASSYTGELFF
TRBJ1-2,TRBD1,TRBV10-3,many,TGTGCCATCAGTGAGCCCCTTGGACAGGGTAGAGGTGGCTACACCTTC,CAISEPLGQGRGGYTF
TRBJ1-2,NA,TRBV24-1,few,TGTGCCACCAGTGATCCGCTGACTGAAGCTAACTATGGCTACACCTTC,CATSDPLTEANYGYTF
TRBJ1-1,TRBD1,TRBV20-1,few,TGCAGTGCGCAGATCCGGGACAGGGGATGGAACACTGAAGCTTTCTTT,CSAQIRDRGWNTEAFF
TRBJ1-5,TRBD1,TRBV30,NA,TGTGCCTGGACCCTAGGACAGGGCAATCAGCCCCAGCATTTT,CAWTLGQGNQPQHF
TRBJ2-3,NA,TRBV6-1,NA,TGTGCCAGCAGTGCAGAAACGACGCAGTATTTT,CASSAETTQYF